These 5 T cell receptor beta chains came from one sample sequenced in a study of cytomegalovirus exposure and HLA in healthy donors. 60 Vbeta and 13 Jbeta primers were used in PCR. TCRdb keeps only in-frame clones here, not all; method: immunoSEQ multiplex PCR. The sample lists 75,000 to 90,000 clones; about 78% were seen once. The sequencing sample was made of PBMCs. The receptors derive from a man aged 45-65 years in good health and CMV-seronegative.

CDR3 nucleotide sequence: TGCAGCGTTGAGGTGACAGGGGGCTATGGCTACACCTTC. Translated: CSVEVTGGYGYTF. The V and J genes are TRBV29-1 and TRBJ1-2, with 9 bases aligning to TRBD1. The V gene end was trimmed by 3 bases and the J gene end by 4 bases; junction bases not matched to a gene: 3. CDR1 is SQVTM and CDR2 is ANQGSEA in the germline V gene. The CDR3 loop spans 13 amino acids.

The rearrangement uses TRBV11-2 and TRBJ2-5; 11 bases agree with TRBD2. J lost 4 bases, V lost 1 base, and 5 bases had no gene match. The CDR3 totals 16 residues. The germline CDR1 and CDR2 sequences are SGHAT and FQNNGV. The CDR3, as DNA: TGTGCCAGCAGCTTAGGGCTAGCGGGGGGACTAGAGACCCAGTACTTC. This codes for CASSLGLAGGLETQYF.

The DNA of the CDR3 is TGTGCCAGCAGCTTAAGACAGGTAAGGACCATATATTTT. Protein: CASSLRQVRTIYF. The V and J genes are TRBV7-3 and TRBJ1-3; TRBD1 is a possible D gene (6 bases). The CDR3 loop spans 13 amino acids. Germline-derived CDR1 and CDR2 are SGHTA and FQGTGA. V lost 1 base and J lost 10, with 11 bases in between.

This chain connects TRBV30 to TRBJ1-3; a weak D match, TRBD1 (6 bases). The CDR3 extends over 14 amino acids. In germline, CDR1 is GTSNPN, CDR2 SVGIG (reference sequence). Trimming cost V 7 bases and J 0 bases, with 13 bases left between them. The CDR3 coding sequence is TGTGCCTCACCGGGACATAACTCTGGAAACACCATATATTTT. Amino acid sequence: CASPGHNSGNTIYF.

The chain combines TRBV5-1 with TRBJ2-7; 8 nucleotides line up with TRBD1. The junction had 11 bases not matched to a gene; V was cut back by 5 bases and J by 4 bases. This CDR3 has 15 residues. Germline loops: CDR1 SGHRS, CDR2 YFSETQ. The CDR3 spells CASRPGQGVGYEQYF. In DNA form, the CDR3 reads TGCGCCAGCAGACCCGGACAGGGCGTGGGATACGAGCAGTACTTC.